The next 21 T cell receptor beta chains were all read from a single sample in a study of regulatory T cells in long-lasting Graves disease (dated by TCRdb to the early 2020s). The sample's time point label, decoded: persistent/refractory GD, antithyroid drugs over 5 years with positive TRAb. For both TCR sequencing and RNA sequencing, RNA was extracted from PBMCs in TRIzol. The library was built by means of multiplex PCR. The reads were generated on an Illumina HiSeq 4000. TCR beta libraries were built with iRepertoire HTBI primers and Arm-PCR amplification of CDR3 regions. The raw public data were reprocessed by TCRdb itself: fastp quality trimming at Q25, MiXCR clonotype calling, in-frame beta chains only. Each entry merges the rows of one CDR3 protein and shows their most common DNA and genes. Across this sample there are 600,000 to 800,000 distinct CDR3 sequences, with around 30% seen only once. About 40% of the sample goes to the ten largest clones.

The sample consisted of peripheral blood mononuclear cells (PBMCs), taken when the disease was refractory, from a patient treated with antithyroid drugs. Receptors were obtained from a female donor with Graves disease.

This clonotype was recorded a few times. The chain combines TRBV9 with TRBJ1-2, with D perhaps matching TRBD1 (5 bases). CDR3 length equals 13 residues. Trimming stripped 5 bases from V and 7 bases from J, with 15 bases between. Germline V gene lookup returns CDR1 SGDLS and CDR2 YYNGEE. The CDR3 DNA sequence: TGTGCCAGCAGGGGGACGGGGGTTGGTGGCTACACCTTC. Its protein is CASRGTGVGGYTF.

The chain carries TRBV6-1 and TRBJ2-7, with TRBD2 identical over 12 bases. V was clipped by 6 bases and J by 0 bases; unmatched bases: 15. The length of the CDR3 is 19 residues. The germline CDR1 and CDR2 sequences are MNHNS and SASEGT. CDR3 nucleotides: TGTGCCAGCAGGACCATCGCAACTAGCGGGAGGATTAGCTCCTACGAGCAGTACTTC. Protein: CASRTIATSGRISSYEQYF.

The rearrangement joins TRBV7-6 to TRBJ1-6, with D unresolved. The CDR3 runs 21 residues. Between the trimmed V and J ends, which lost 3 bases and 5 bases, there was a span of 29 bases. The germline V gene has CDR1 SGHVS and CDR2 FNYEAQ. CDR3 nucleotides: TGTGCCAGCAGCTTGCCGACTGGGTTTTATCGAGCATTGATGAATAATTCACCCCTCCACTTT. Amino acids: CASSLPTGFYRALMNNSPLHF.

V usage is TRBV4-1 and J usage is TRBJ2-2; D is unresolved. The V and J ends lost 0 bases and 1 base respectively, with 6 bases between them. Germline lookup yields CDR1 MGHRA and CDR2 YSYEKL. This CDR3 is built from 15 residues. The CDR3, as DNA: TGCGCCAGCAGCCAAGAAGGGAAGAACACCGGGGAGCTGTTTTTT. Translating it yields CASSQEGKNTGELFF.

This clonotype showed up just a few times. This sequence joins TRBV3-1 and TRBJ1-6, with 10 bases that match TRBD1. The CDR3 contains 15 residues. V lost 5 bases, J lost 9 bases, and 7 bases stayed unmatched. Germline lookup yields CDR1 LGHDT and CDR2 YNNKEL (reference sequence). Here the CDR3 reads CASSGTGVGGSPLHF. In nucleotides, the CDR3 is TGTGCCAGCAGCGGGACAGGGGTTGGTGGTTCACCCCTCCACTTT.

V and J are TRBV5-1 and TRBJ1-1; D possibly corresponds to TRBD1 (5 bases). Deletions cut 0 bases from V and 3 bases from J, with 12 bases between. Germline lookup yields CDR1 SGHRS and CDR2 YFSETQ. The CDR3 runs 15 residues. The CDR3 region has the DNA TGCGCCAGCAGCTTGGGAGACCCGGGGGACACTGAAGCTTTCTTT. It translates to CASSLGDPGDTEAFF.

This clonotype was counted ten times or more. The chain joins TRBV15 to TRBJ1-1, with D unresolved. CDR3 size: 15 residues. Germline lookup yields CDR1 LNHNV and CDR2 YYDKDF (reference sequence). The V gene lost 0 bases and the J gene lost 5 bases, with 13 bases spanning the gap. The CDR3 loop is CATSRDRSLGTEAFF. CDR3 coding DNA: TGTGCCACCAGCAGAGATCGGTCCCTGGGGACTGAAGCTTTCTTT.

CDR3 amino acids: CASSQDEDSPLHF. The CDR3 region has the DNA TGTGCCAGCAGCCAAGATGAAGATTCACCCCTCCACTTT. The genes are TRBV3-1 and TRBJ1-6, with D uncertain. The CDR3 has 13 residues. V shed 0 bases and J shed 8 bases, with 5 bases lying between them. Germline V CDR1 and CDR2: LGHDT, YNNKEL (reference sequence). Based on the CDR3 plus reference TRBV3-1 and TRBJ1-6, the full variable domain is DTAVSQTPKYLVTQMGNDKSIKCEQNLGHDTMYWYKQDSKKFLKIMFSYNNKELIINETVPNRFSPKSPDKAHLNLHINSLELGDSAVYFCASSQDEDSPLHFGNGTRLTVT.

This clonotype was seen more than once but under ten times. The chain uses TRBV27 and TRBJ1-2; weak D call: TRBD1 (5 bases). V was clipped by 6 bases and J by 3 bases, with 17 bases between them. The V gene's germline CDR1 is MNHEY and CDR2 SMNVEV (reference sequence). This CDR3 is built from 15 residues. In DNA form, the CDR3 reads TGTGCCAGCAGCCAAAACCCCGAGGGGTACTATGGCTACACCTTC. Amino acid sequence: CASSQNPEGYYGYTF.

The CDR3 coding sequence is TGTGCCAGCAGCTTAATAACCGAAAAACTGTTTTTT. Residues: CASSLITEKLFF. The rearrangement links TRBV7-9 to TRBJ1-4; D not certain. Germline CDR1 reads SEHNR; CDR2 reads FQNEAQ (reference sequence). The germline V and J ends were trimmed by 2 bases and 8 bases, with 6 bases remaining between them. CDR3 length: 12 residues.

This clonotype was found a few times. The rearrangement links TRBV20-1 to TRBJ2-7; D is perhaps TRBD1 or TRBD2 (5 bases each). Looked up from germline, CDR1 is DFQATT and CDR2 is SNEGSKA (reference sequence). The CDR3 sequence is 13 residues long. Trimming stripped 3 bases from V and 0 bases from J, with 9 bases between. The CDR3 region is CSARGRSSYEQYF. DNA of the CDR3: TGCAGTGCTAGGGGACGATCCTCCTACGAGCAGTACTTC.

V usage is TRBV6-4 and J usage is TRBJ1-2, with no clear D. Trimming removed 6 bases from V and 2 bases from J, with 16 bases in between. Germline loops: CDR1 MRHNA, CDR2 SNTAGT. The CDR3 has 15 residues. The CDR3 bases are TGTGCCAGCAGCCCCGTATGGGTTGCCAACTATGGCTACACCTTC. Its protein product is CASSPVWVANYGYTF.

This rearrangement joins TRBV12-3 or TRBV12-4 to TRBJ2-3; 10 nucleotides match TRBD2. J was trimmed by 4 bases and V by 5 bases; bases with no gene match: 9. This CDR3 has 16 residues. CDR3 DNA sequence: TGTGCCAGCAGTACCCGAAGCGGGAGGGGTGCAGATACGCAGTATTTT. Protein product: CASSTRSGRGADTQYF.

V usage is TRBV6-4 and J usage is TRBJ1-2; 9 bases line up with TRBD1. CDR1 is MRHNA, CDR2 SNTAGT, per germline. V was clipped by 6 bases and J by 4 bases; unmatched bases: 9. This CDR3 contains 15 residues. The CDR3 bases are TGTGCCAGCAGACCGGGACAGGGACCCTCCTATGGCTACACCTTC. Its protein is CASRPGQGPSYGYTF.

This clonotype was detected a few times. The CDR3 does not close with the conserved phenylalanine or tryptophan, likely indicating a read error. The chain has TRBV28 and TRBJ1-2; tentative D call: TRBD1 (5 bases). V was clipped by 7 bases and J by 0 bases, with 15 bases between them. The CDR3 is 15 residues long. Germline CDR1 is MDHEN and CDR2 is SYDVKM. The CDR3 here is CASKGSGGANYGYTS. For the CDR3, the DNA is TGTGCCAGCAAGGGATCCGGGGGGGCTAACTATGGCTACACCTCC.

This clonotype was seen only a few times. The chain carries TRBV2 and TRBJ2-2, with D possibly being TRBD2 (6 bases). The V gene lost 2 bases and the J gene lost 2 bases, with 9 bases spanning the gap. CDR3 length: 15 residues. From germline, CDR1 is SNHLY and CDR2 FYNNEI. CDR3 nucleotide sequence: TGTGCCAGCAGTGAATTAGGGACTAACACCGGGGAGCTGTTTTTT. Amino acid sequence: CASSELGTNTGELFF.

This clonotype was picked up one time. One base away lies a much larger clone, so this may be a sequencing read error. The genes are TRBV7-3 and TRBJ2-5, with D maybe TRBD2 (5 bases). This CDR3 is 16 amino acids long. Germline CDR1 SGHTA, CDR2 FQGTGA. The CDR3 bases are TGTGCCAGCAGCTCGACGGGAAGTCAGTACCAAGAGATCCAGTACTTC. This translates into CASSSTGSQYQEIQYF.

The chain uses TRBV2 and TRBJ2-2; D remains ambiguous. The CDR3 runs 15 residues. V shed 5 bases and J shed 1 base, with 11 bases lying between them. CDR1 is SNHLY and CDR2 is FYNNEI in the germline V gene. The CDR3 is CASSYFGKNTGELFF. CDR3 nucleotide sequence: TGTGCCAGCAGTTACTTTGGCAAGAACACCGGGGAGCTGTTTTTT.

The chain uses TRBV28 and TRBJ2-2, with TRBD2 matching over 13 bases. Germline lookup yields CDR1 MDHEN and CDR2 SYDVKM. The CDR3 contains 16 residues. Unmatched junction bases numbered 6, after V lost 6 bases and J lost 5 bases. CDR3 nucleotide sequence: TGTGCCAGCAGGGCGACTAGCGGGAGGTATACCGGGGAGCTGTTTTTT. This codes for CASRATSGRYTGELFF.

V is TRBV4-1 and J is TRBJ1-1, with no clear D. CDR3 length equals 13 residues. Germline V gene lookup returns CDR1 MGHRA and CDR2 YSYEKL. V was pared by 4 bases and J by 6 bases, with 12 bases between. This chain's CDR3 is CASSPGSSPEAFF. The CDR3 nucleotides are TGCGCCAGCAGCCCCGGGTCTAGTCCTGAAGCTTTCTTT.

The chain links TRBV19 to TRBJ1-4; D gene unclear. Germline loops: CDR1 LNHDA, CDR2 SQIVND (reference sequence). V shed 7 bases and J shed 1 base, with 10 bases lying between them. There are 14 residues in the CDR3. This CDR3 is CASNDGLTNEKLFF. The CDR3 coding sequence is TGTGCCAGTAATGATGGTCTAACTAATGAAAAACTGTTTTTT.